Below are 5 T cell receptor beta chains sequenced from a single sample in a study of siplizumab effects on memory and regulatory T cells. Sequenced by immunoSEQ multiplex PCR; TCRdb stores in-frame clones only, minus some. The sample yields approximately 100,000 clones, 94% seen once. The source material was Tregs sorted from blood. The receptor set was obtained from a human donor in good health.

CDR3 protein: CASASGAYNEQFF. CDR3 nucleotide sequence: TGTGCCAGCGCTAGCGGGGCCTACAATGAGCAGTTCTTC. The chain couples TRBV2 to TRBJ2-1; TRBD2 agrees at 9 bases. Trimming took 8 bases from V and 2 from J; bases not matched to a gene: 1. This CDR3 region has 13 residues. Per germline, CDR1 SNHLY and CDR2 FYNNEI.

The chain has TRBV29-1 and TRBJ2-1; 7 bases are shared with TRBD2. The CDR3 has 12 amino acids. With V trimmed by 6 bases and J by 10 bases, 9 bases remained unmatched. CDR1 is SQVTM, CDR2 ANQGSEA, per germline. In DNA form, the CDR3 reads TGCAGCGTAGATCGGGGGGTTGGGGAGCAGTTCTTC. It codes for CSVDRGVGEQFF.

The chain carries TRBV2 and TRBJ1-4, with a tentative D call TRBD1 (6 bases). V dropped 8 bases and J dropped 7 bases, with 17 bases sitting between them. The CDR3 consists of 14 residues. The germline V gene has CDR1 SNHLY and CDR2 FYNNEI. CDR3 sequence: CASLRDTSGEKLFF. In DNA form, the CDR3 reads TGTGCCAGCCTCCGGGACACATCGGGTGAAAAACTGTTTTTT.

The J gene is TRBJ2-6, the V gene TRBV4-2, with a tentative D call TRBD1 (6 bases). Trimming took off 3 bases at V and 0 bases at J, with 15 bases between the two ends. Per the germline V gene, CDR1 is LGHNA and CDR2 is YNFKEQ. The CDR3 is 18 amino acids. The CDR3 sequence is CASSQEQGATSGANVLTF. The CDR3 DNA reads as TGTGCCAGCAGCCAGGAACAGGGTGCCACCTCTGGGGCCAACGTCCTGACTTTC.

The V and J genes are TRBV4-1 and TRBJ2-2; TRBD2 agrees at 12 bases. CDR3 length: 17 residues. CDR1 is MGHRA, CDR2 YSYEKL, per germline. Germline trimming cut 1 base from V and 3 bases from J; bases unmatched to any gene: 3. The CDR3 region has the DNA TGCGCCAGCAGCCAAGCTAGCGGGAGGGCCGACACCGGGGAGCTGTTTTTT. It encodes CASSQASGRADTGELFF.